In this sample, the clone carrying this T cell receptor (beta chain) turned up many times. Antigen unknown. For TCR beta, libraries came from iRepertoire HTBI primers and Arm-PCR of CDR3 regions. TCRdb fed the multiplex PCR reads into MiXCR, producing one record per CDR3 protein. The sample includes 550,000 to 700,000 distinct CDR3 sequences, roughly 15% of them seen just once. The data belong to a study of regulatory T cells in long-lasting Graves disease. Study results and limitations: Less diverse TCR repertoires were seen in persistent Graves' patients than in newly diagnosed ones.

V lost 3 bases to trimming and J lost 0 bases, with 9 bases between them. The CDR3 has 15 residues. Per germline, CDR1 SGHAT and CDR2 FQNNGV. As for time point: newly diagnosed GD, antithyroid drugs for less than 3 months. After RNA was extracted from PBMCs, the TCR library was made from it. These data also formed part of another study, on T cells in Graves' hyperthyroidism and ophthalmopathy.

This sequence originates from a man between 18 and 29 years old with Graves disease. This chain uses TRBV11-2 with TRBJ2-1; unclear D gene. This specimen consisted of peripheral blood mononuclear cells (PBMCs), obtained at new diagnosis, from a patient treated with antithyroid drugs. CDR3: CASSLVPSSYNEQFF. DNA of the CDR3: TGTGCCAGCAGCTTGGTGCCGAGCTCCTACAATGAGCAGTTCTTC.